This paragraph covers one T cell receptor (beta chain) sequence. No antigen is known for it. V lost 3 bases, J lost 5 bases, and 4 bases lay in between. Per germline, CDR1 DFQATT and CDR2 SNEGSKA (reference sequence). This CDR3 is 10 amino acids long. The data are from a study of T cell responses to AZD1222 COVID-19 vaccine. Study-wide findings and caveats: Only a handful of AZD1222 recipients were seropositive at baseline. Of spike-specific TCRs, nearly half reportedly target regions left unmutated in variants. Samples come after the peak T cell response, not at day 14. Donor demographics were predominantly white British with a female majority; clonal diversity may be underestimated.

Method: immunoSEQ multiplex PCR; TCRdb's copy keeps in-frame clones and lacks some. The data hold more than 85,000 clones, with around 83% observed a single time. The source is an adult in good health. The material was peripheral blood, obtained on day 0 of AZD1222 vaccination. The chain couples TRBV20-1 to TRBJ1-1; no clear D. The CDR3 DNA sequence: TGCAGTGCTAGTTGGACTGAAGCTTTCTTT. Residues: CSASWTEAFF.